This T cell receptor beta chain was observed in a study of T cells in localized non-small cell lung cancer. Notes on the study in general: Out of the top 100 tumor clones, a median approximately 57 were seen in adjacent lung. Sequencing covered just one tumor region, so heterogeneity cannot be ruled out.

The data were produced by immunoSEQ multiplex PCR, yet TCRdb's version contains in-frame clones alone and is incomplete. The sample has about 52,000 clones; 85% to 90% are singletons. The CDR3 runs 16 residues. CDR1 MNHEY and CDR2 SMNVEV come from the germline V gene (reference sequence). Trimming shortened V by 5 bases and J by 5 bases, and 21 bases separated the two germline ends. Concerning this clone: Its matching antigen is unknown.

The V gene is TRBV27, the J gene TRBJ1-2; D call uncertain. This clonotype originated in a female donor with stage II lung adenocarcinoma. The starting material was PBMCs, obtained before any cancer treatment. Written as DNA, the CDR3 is TGTGCCAGCAGTCCCAGGACGCCGGGAGGTTTATATGGCTACACCTTC. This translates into CASSPRTPGGLYGYTF.